This TCR beta chain was identified in a study of cytomegalovirus exposure and HLA in healthy donors. A multiplex PCR was run with 60 Vbeta primers and 13 Jbeta primers. The repertoire was sequenced with immunoSEQ multiplex PCR; TCRdb's copy has only in-frame clones and lacks some. The sample records about 180,000 clones, over 65% being singletons. This clone was detected only a few times. This TCR came from a man in his 60s in good health and CMV-seronegative. Sequencing used PBMCs.

CDR3 residues: CASSLEGPRNTEAFF. The CDR3 coding sequence is TGCGCCAGCAGCTTGGAGGGGCCCCGGAACACTGAAGCTTTCTTT. The chain is built from TRBV5-1 and TRBJ1-1, with a weak D call TRBD1 (5 bases). CDR3 size: 15 residues. V was pared by 0 bases and J by 1 base, with 10 bases between. CDR1 is SGHRS, CDR2 YFSETQ, per germline.